This T cell receptor (beta chain) stems from a study of cytomegalovirus exposure and HLA in healthy donors. Study-wide context: Unique TCRs numbering roughly 80 million, obtained from HLA-typed donors, made up an early data release.

Trimming cost V 8 bases and J 5 bases, with 18 bases left between them. This CDR3 region has 13 residues. Per the germline V gene, CDR1 is GTSNPN and CDR2 is SVGIG (reference sequence). Whole-study findings and limits: What a later analysis showed was that several of the most significant clusters appeared linked to common viral pathogens. Rare TCR sequences dominated, though some public TCRs recurred in many donors. Analyzed later, most CMV-associated TCR beta chains appeared HLA-restricted.

In the PCR, 60 Vbeta and 13 Jbeta primers were used. The method was immunoSEQ multiplex PCR; TCRdb's version includes in-frame clones alone and lacks a portion of them. Of more than 45,000 clones listed, 82% were seen once; the top ten hold more than 1.5%. Note on this clone: The antigen is unknown.

Input material: PBMCs. This chain links TRBV30 with TRBJ1-2, with unresolved D. The receptor was isolated from a man aged 25 to 40 in good health and CMV-seronegative. The CDR3 bases are TGTGCCATGGAGGCTGGCTCGTGGTATGGCTACACCTTC. Protein sequence: CAMEAGSWYGYTF.